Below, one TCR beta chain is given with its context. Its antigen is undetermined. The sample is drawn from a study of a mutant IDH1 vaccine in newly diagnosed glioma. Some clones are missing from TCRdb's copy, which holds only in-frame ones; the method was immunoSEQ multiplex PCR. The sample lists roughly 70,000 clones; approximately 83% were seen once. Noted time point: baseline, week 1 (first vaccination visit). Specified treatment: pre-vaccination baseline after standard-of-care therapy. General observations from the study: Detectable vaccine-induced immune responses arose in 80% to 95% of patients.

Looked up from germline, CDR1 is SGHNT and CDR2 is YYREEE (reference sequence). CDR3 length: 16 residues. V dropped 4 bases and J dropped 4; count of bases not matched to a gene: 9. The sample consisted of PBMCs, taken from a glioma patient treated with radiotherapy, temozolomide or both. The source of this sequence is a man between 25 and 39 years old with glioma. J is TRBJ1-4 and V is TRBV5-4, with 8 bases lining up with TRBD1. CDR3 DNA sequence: TGTGCCAGCAGCCGGAGGGCGACAGGGGATAATGAAAAACTGTTTTTT. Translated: CASSRRATGDNEKLFF.